One sample yielded the 6 T cell receptor beta chains listed below, sequenced in a study of cytomegalovirus exposure and HLA in healthy donors. The PCR ran on 60 Vbeta and 13 Jbeta primers. TCRdb keeps only in-frame clones here, not all; method: immunoSEQ multiplex PCR. Its clone listing holds 150,000 to 200,000 clones. Sequenced material: PBMCs. These receptors all stem from a woman aged 18-29 years in good health and CMV-seropositive.

The rearrangement links TRBV27 to TRBJ2-4, with 8 nucleotides matching TRBD2. CDR1 is MNHEY, CDR2 SMNVEV, per germline (reference sequence). The CDR3 has 15 amino acids. Trimming at V came to 5 bases and at J to 6 bases, leaving 9 bases not matched to a gene. CDR3: CASSRVGAGGNIQYF. The DNA for the CDR3 is TGTGCCAGCAGTAGAGTCGGGGCGGGAGGAAACATTCAGTACTTC.

The CDR3 sequence: CASSPLGLTDTQYF. CDR3 nucleotide sequence: TGTGCCAGCAGCCCCCTGGGACTGACAGATACGCAGTATTTT. The chain has TRBV7-2 and TRBJ2-3, with D possibly TRBD2 on 6 matching bases. Trimming pared 5 bases from V and 3 bases from J, leaving 12 bases between. This CDR3 comprises 14 residues. CDR1 and CDR2 from the germline V gene are SGHTA and FQGNSA.

The gene calls are TRBV7-9 and TRBJ1-2; weak D call: TRBD1 (5 bases). Trimming shortened V by 6 bases and J by 5 bases, and 16 bases separated the two germline ends. In germline, CDR1 is SEHNR, CDR2 FQNEAQ (reference sequence). The CDR3 has 14 amino acids. The CDR3 DNA is TGTGCCAGCAGGGTATCGGGGGGGAGATATGGCTACACCTTC. This encodes CASRVSGGRYGYTF.

The J gene is TRBJ2-1, the V gene TRBV7-9, with D perhaps TRBD2 (6 bases). CDR1 is SEHNR and CDR2 is FQNEAQ in the germline V gene (reference sequence). The CDR3 covers 14 residues. V dropped 1 base and J dropped 4 bases, with 8 bases sitting between them. CDR3: CASSLGGMYNEQFF. For the CDR3, the DNA is TGTGCCAGCAGCTTAGGCGGGATGTACAATGAGCAGTTCTTC.

The chain recombines TRBV4-3 with TRBJ2-1, with 10 bases aligning to TRBD1. The CDR3 has 17 amino acids. Trimming took 3 bases from V and 6 from J; bases not matched to a gene: 11. Germline V gives CDR1 LGHNA, CDR2 YSLEER. CDR3 nucleotides: TGCGCCAGCAGCCAGAGGCTCGGGACAGGGGCGGGCAATGAGCAGTTCTTC. This sequence encodes CASSQRLGTGAGNEQFF.

The chain has TRBV5-5 and TRBJ2-5; 9 bases are a match to TRBD2. CDR1 is SGHKS and CDR2 is YYEKEE in the germline V gene (reference sequence). V lost 4 bases to trimming and J lost 2 bases; unmatched junction nucleotides: 3. This CDR3 spans 14 amino acids. DNA of the CDR3: TGTGCCAGCAGCCGTCTAGCGGGGCAAGAGACCCAGTACTTC. Protein: CASSRLAGQETQYF.